This paragraph reports one T cell receptor beta chain. Its antigen is unknown. No base quality information exists; no much larger clone differs at one position. One collaborating source in Seattle enrolled patients during active infection and followed them longitudinally through the course of disease. Collaborating institutions collected whole blood in K2EDTA tubes following their own protocols. For TCRbeta analysis, collaborators shipped samples as frozen whole blood, isolated PBMCs, or DNA extracted from either of those sample types. The immunoSEQ Assay, a bias-controlled multiplex PCR, was used to amplify TCRbeta CDR3 regions from genomic DNA. The authors processed their data as follows. Nucleated cell counts per sample were estimated from amplification of reference gene primers within the assay. To quantify the absolute abundance of each unique TCRbeta CDR3 rearrangement, sequence reads were collapsed and filtered. For each sample, productive Simpson clonality was calculated as the square root of Simpson's diversity index across productive rearrangements. The table was pulled from immuneACCESS by TCRdb, which kept in-frame rearrangements only. Such tables lose some clones; where checked, under half of the loss comes from unresolved V genes, and the rest has no known cause. The DNA was the basis for D and trimming; V, J and clone size are from that table. Counted in this sample were tens of thousands of clones; roughly three quarters of them appeared once. 2% to 2.5% of the sample is taken by the ten largest.

This entry comes from a study of blood T cell repertoires in COVID-19 (dated by TCRdb to about 2020). About the investigation overall: The collaborator samples originated in the United States, Italy and Spain and spanned the acute and convalescent phases of COVID-19. The material from the prospective study consisted of cDNA or gDNA derived from T cells, B-cell-depleted T cells, or PBMCs. Deeply sampled blood TCRbeta repertoires from subjects exposed to, actively infected with, or recovered from COVID-19 were included in the dataset. The repertoires were released in a freely available public database intended as a resource for research on the immune response to SARS-CoV-2. Samples came from the ongoing ImmuneRACE study (first 160 participants) plus 1,254 subjects from 6 global collaborators. Sample metadata almost always included a de-identified subject ID, COVID-19 status, age in years and sex. Where HLA class I and class II types were available, the types were taken from metadata supplied by the sample provider, not from assay-based typing.

The study at large found these results: The amount of clinical and demographic metadata varied by source and participant and was provided uncurated.

This receptor was taken from a man in his 70s with COVID-19, enrolled during active disease. Sequencing was done on a sample of peripheral blood.

At the DNA level, the sequence is TGCGCCAGCAGCCAAGAAGCGGGACAGGTTAGCGGGGAGCTGTTTTTT. Translation gives CASSQEAGQVSGELFF. The rearrangement combines TRBV4-3 with TRBJ2-2; the D gene is perhaps TRBD1, from 8 matching bases. The V end loses 0 bases and the J end loses 7 bases, and a stretch of 15 bases separates them. The CDR1 and CDR2 encoded by the germline V gene are LGHNA and YSLEER. The CDR3, from cysteine to phenylalanine, totals 16 residues. The retained sequence is limited to the CDR3, 48 bases, with the frame set at the first base.